This T cell receptor (beta chain) derives from a study of T cell responses to AZD1222 COVID-19 vaccine. Background on the study: Second-dose timings of about 4 or about 12 weeks were pooled. Broader study findings: A rise in Spike-specific TCR breadth and depth followed two AZD1222 doses. The donor cohort was predominantly white British with a female majority, and clonal diversity may have been underestimated.

Worth noting for this clone: Its antigen is unknown.

Profiled with immunoSEQ multiplex PCR; TCRdb holds only in-frame clones, not every one. The sample yields 100,000 to 150,000 clones, roughly 87% seen once. Germline lookup yields CDR1 MNHEY and CDR2 SMNVEV (reference sequence). V shed 5 bases and J 0 bases; nucleotides not matched to a gene: 5. This CDR3 contains 16 residues. The receptor's source is an adult in good health. The rearrangement links TRBV27 to TRBJ1-1; TRBD1 aligns across 11 bases. Specimen: peripheral blood, collected on day 0 of AZD1222 vaccination. The CDR3 loop reads CASSRWTGGLNTEAFF. The CDR3 coding sequence is TGTGCCAGCAGTCGGTGGACAGGGGGCCTGAACACTGAAGCTTTCTTT.